This T cell receptor beta chain was documented in a study of CD8 T cells in Susac syndrome. Random hexamers were used to reverse transcribe 0.5 to 1 ug of RNA. One entry per CDR3 protein, called by TCRdb with MiXCR from the immunoSEQ multiplex PCR reads. The sample contains about 130,000 distinct CDR3 sequences, nearly 95% of which appear only once. V was trimmed by 6 bases and J by 6 bases, leaving 19 bases between them. The CDR3 has 15 residues. Germline lookup yields CDR1 LGHDT and CDR2 YNNKEL (reference sequence). Material: CD4+ T cells from PBMCs. The sequence derives from a human donor in good health. V and J are TRBV3-1 and TRBJ2-3; TRBD2 is a possible D gene (5 bases). The CDR3 nucleotides read TGTGCCAGCAGTGAGACCCCACTAGTTAGGGATACGCAGTATTTT. This encodes CASSETPLVRDTQYF.